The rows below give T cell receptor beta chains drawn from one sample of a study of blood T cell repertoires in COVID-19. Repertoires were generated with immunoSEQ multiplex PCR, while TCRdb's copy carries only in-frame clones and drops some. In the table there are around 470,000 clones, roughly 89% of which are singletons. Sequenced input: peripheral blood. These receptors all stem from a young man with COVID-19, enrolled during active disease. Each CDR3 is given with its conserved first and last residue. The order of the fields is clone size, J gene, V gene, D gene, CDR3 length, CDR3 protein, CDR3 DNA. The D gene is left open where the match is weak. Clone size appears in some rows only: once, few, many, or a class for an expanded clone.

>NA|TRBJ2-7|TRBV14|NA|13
CASSLQTFNEQYF
TGTGCCAGCAGCCTTCAGACTTTCAACGAGCAGTACTTC
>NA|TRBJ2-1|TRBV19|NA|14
CASSMGQSYNEQFF
TGTGCCAGTAGTATGGGGCAGTCCTACAATGAGCAGTTCTTC
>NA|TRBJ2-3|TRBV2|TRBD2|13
CATSGPFTDTQYF
TGTGCCACTAGCGGACCCTTCACAGATACGCAGTATTTT
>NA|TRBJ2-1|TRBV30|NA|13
CAWSVLLYNEQFF
TGTGCCTGGAGTGTACTCTTATACAATGAGCAGTTCTTC
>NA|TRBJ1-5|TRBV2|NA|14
CASSELEGGQPQHF
TGTGCCAGCAGTGAACTAGAGGGAGGGCAGCCCCAGCATTTT
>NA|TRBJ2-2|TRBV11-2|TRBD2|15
CASSPLAGGTGELFF
TGTGCCAGCAGCCCTCTTGCGGGAGGCACCGGGGAGCTGTTTTTT
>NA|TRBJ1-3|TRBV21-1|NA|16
CASSKTGQGGSGTIYF
TGTGCCAGCAGCAAGACCGGACAGGGTGGGAGTGGCACCATATATTTT
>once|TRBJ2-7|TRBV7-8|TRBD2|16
CASSLASERGNYEQYF
TGTGCCAGCAGCTTAGCATCCGAGCGGGGGAACTACGAGCAGTACTTC
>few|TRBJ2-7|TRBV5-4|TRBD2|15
CASSKPGLAGGEQYF
TGTGCCAGCAGCAAACCGGGACTAGCGGGAGGCGAGCAGTACTTC
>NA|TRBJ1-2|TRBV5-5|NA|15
CASSLQGGDFYGYTF
TGTGCCAGCAGCTTGCAGGGCGGTGACTTCTATGGCTACACCTTC
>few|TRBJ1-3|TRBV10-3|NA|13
CAIGHLAGNTIYF
TGTGCCATCGGACACCTCGCTGGAAACACCATATATTTT
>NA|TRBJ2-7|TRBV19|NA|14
CASSAGTGNYEQYF
TGTGCCAGTAGCGCCGGGACTGGAAACTACGAGCAGTACTTC
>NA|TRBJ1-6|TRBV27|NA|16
CASSRGGAGSSSPLHF
TGTGCCAGCAGTCGCGGGGGGGCAGGGTCGAGCTCACCCCTCCACTTT
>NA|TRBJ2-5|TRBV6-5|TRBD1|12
CASSTGGETQYF
TGTGCCAGCAGTACAGGGGGAGAGACCCAGTACTTC
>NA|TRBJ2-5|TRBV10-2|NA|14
CASRPLGLSETQYF
TGCGCCAGCAGACCCCTCGGACTGTCAGAGACCCAGTACTTC
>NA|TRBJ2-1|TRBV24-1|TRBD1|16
CATSDLPRTGGNEQFF
TGTGCCACCAGTGACCTGCCTAGGACAGGTGGGAATGAGCAGTTCTTC
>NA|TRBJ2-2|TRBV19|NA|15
CASSIMGGYTGELFF
TGTGCCAGTAGTATTATGGGGGGTTACACCGGGGAGCTGTTTTTT
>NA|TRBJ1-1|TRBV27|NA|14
CASSLRLENTEAFF
TGTGCCAGCAGTCTTAGGCTAGAGAACACTGAAGCTTTCTTT
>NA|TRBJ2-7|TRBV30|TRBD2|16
CAIRTSGRAVSYEQYF
TGTGCCATACGGACTAGCGGGAGGGCCGTTTCCTACGAGCAGTACTTC
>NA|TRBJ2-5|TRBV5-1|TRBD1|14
CASSLGGWQETQYF
TGCGCCAGCAGCTTAGGGGGCTGGCAAGAGACCCAGTACTTC
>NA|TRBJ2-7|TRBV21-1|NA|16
CASSKWTGTGSGEQYF
TGTGCCAGCAGCAAATGGACCGGGACAGGCTCCGGCGAGCAGTACTTC
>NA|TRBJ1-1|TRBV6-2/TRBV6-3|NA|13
CASSYVLTSEAFF
TGTGCCAGCAGTTACGTCCTCACCAGTGAAGCTTTCTTT
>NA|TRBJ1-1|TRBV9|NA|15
CASSPSGTLNTEAFF
TGTGCCAGCAGCCCATCCGGGACACTAAACACTGAAGCTTTCTTT
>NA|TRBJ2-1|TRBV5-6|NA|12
CASSLGTSRGFF
TGTGCCAGCAGCTTGGGGACTTCCCGGGGGTTCTTC
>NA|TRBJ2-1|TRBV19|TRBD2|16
CASGPHGGGLYNEQFF
TGTGCCAGTGGCCCGCACGGGGGGGGGCTGTACAATGAGCAGTTCTTC
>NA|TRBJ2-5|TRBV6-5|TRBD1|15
CASRGRQGFWETQYF
TGTGCCAGCAGGGGGAGACAGGGGTTTTGGGAGACCCAGTACTTC
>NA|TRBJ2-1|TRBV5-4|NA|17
CASSKARQGSGYNEQFF
TGTGCCAGCAGCAAAGCTCGACAGGGTAGCGGCTACAATGAGCAGTTCTTC
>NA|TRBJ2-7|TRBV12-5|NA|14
CASGPNVVPYEQYF
TGTGCTAGTGGTCCCAATGTAGTCCCCTACGAGCAGTACTTC
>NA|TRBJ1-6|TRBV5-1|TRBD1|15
CASTLGTGGNSPLHF
TGCGCCAGCACCCTAGGAACAGGGGGTAATTCACCCCTCCACTTT
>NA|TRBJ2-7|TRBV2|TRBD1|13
CASSQQGAYEQYF
TGTGCCAGCAGCCAACAGGGGGCTTACGAGCAGTACTTC
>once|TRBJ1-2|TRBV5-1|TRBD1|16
CASSLEFTGGGYGYTF
TGCGCCAGCAGCTTGGAGTTTACAGGGGGCGGCTATGGCTACACCTTC
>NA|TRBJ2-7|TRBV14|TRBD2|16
CASSDKNWREAYEQYF
TGTGCCAGCAGCGACAAGAACTGGCGGGAGGCCTACGAGCAGTACTTC
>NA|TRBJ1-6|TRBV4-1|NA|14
CASSPTGKNSPLHF
TGCGCCAGCAGCCCAACAGGGAAGAATTCACCCCTCCACTTT
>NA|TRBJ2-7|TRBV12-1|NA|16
CASSFEPGLADYEQYF
TGTGCCAGCAGCTTTGAACCGGGACTAGCGGATTACGAGCAGTACTTC
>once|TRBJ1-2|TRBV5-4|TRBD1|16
CASSTPGTGGGRGYTF
TGTGCCAGCAGTACCCCTGGGACAGGTGGCGGTCGTGGCTACACCTTC
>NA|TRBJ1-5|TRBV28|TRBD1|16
CASSPTGVGSNQPQHF
TGTGCCAGCAGTCCAACAGGGGTCGGGAGCAATCAGCCCCAGCATTTT
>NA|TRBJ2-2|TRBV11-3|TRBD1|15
CASSSWGQGTGELFF
TGTGCCAGCAGCTCTTGGGGACAGGGCACCGGGGAGCTGTTTTTT
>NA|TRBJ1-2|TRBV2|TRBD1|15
CASSERADRANGYTF
TGTGCCAGCAGTGAACGCGCGGACAGGGCAAATGGCTACACCTTC
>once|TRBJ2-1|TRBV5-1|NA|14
CASSLGGPYNEQFF
TGCGCCAGCAGCTTGGGGGGGCCATACAATGAGCAGTTCTTC
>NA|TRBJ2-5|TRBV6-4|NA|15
CASRNPSGMEETQYF
TGTGCCAGCAGGAACCCCTCCGGGATGGAAGAGACCCAGTACTTC
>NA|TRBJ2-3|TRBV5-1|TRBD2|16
CASSWAGDSSTDTQYF
TGCGCCAGCAGCTGGGCGGGGGATTCTAGCACAGATACGCAGTATTTT
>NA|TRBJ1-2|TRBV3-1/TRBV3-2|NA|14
CASSLLDSSYGYTF
TGTGCCAGCAGCCTATTGGACAGTTCCTATGGCTACACCTTC
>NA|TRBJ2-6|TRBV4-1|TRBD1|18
CASSQVSGQGAGANVLTF
TGCGCCAGCAGCCAAGTTTCGGGACAGGGGGCTGGGGCCAACGTCCTGACTTTC
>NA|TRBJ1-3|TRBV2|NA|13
CASRRGSGNTIYF
TGTGCCAGCAGAAGGGGTTCTGGAAACACCATATATTTT